Listed here is a single T cell receptor (beta chain). The data were taken from a study of T cell changes during pregnancy in multiple sclerosis. Germline assignment: CDR1 KGHSH and CDR2 LQKENI. V lost 1 base and J 0 bases, leaving 7 bases between the germline ends. The CDR3 runs 15 residues. Clones were read by immunoSEQ multiplex PCR, and TCRdb kept only the in-frame ones, dropping some. The sample shows 50,000 to 65,000 clones, about 91% of them seen only once. The chain employs TRBV18 and TRBJ2-1; tentatively, D is TRBD2 (5 bases). This clonotype originated in a female donor with multiple sclerosis, enrolled in a pregnancy study. The sequenced sample was peripheral blood, obtained after pregnancy. CDR3 sequence (DNA): TGTGCCAGCTCACCACTAGCGTTCTCCTACAATGAGCAGTTCTTC. It specifies CASSPLAFSYNEQFF.